The 23 T cell receptor beta chains listed next were all sequenced from one sample in a study of shared clonotypes between healthy human individuals. Naive CD8 cells comprised CD45RO-negative, CCR7-positively selected cells, excluding terminally differentiated effector memory CD45RA+ cells. Produced via immunoSEQ multiplex PCR; TCRdb's table is partial and in-frame only. The sample lists about 800,000 clones; roughly 96% were seen once. Specimen: naive CD8+ T cells sorted from blood. All receptors derive from a man aged 25-40 years in good health.

The chain uses TRBV10-1 and TRBJ2-3; TRBD2 is a possible D gene (6 bases). The CDR3 has 15 residues. V shed 4 bases and J shed 1 base, with 12 bases lying between them. Germline V gene lookup returns CDR1 WNHNN and CDR2 SYGVQD (reference sequence). The DNA of the CDR3 is TGCGCCAGCAGTGTCTCTAGCGCCCGCACAGATACGCAGTATTTT. This encodes CASSVSSARTDTQYF.

CDR3 sequence reads: CASGLGGKYNEQFF. The DNA of the CDR3 is TGCGCCAGCGGGCTAGGGGGGAAGTACAATGAGCAGTTCTTC. The rearrangement joins TRBV10-2 to TRBJ2-1, with D perhaps given as TRBD1 or TRBD2 (6 bases each). The V gene lost 8 bases and the J gene lost 4 bases, with 15 bases spanning the gap. CDR1 is WSHSY and CDR2 is SAAADI in the germline V gene. The CDR3 extends over 14 amino acids.

This clone was observed a single time. This chain links TRBV15 with TRBJ1-3; 7 positions match TRBD1. The CDR3 runs 19 residues. The V and J ends lost 1 base and 0 bases, in that order; junction bases with no gene match: 12. The germline gives CDR1 LNHNV, CDR2 YYDKDF (reference sequence). In DNA form, the CDR3 reads TGTGCCACCAGCAGAGTTGGGACAGATCCCTTCTTCTCTGGAAACACCATATATTTT. Translated, it gives CATSRVGTDPFFSGNTIYF.

V is TRBV10-3 and J is TRBJ2-7; 7 bases align to TRBD2. The CDR3 covers 15 residues. Germline assignment: CDR1 ENHRY and CDR2 SYGVKD. J gave up 0 bases and V 2 bases, and 4 bases lay outside the gene matches. The CDR3 nucleotides read TGTGCCATCAGTGAGCGACTAGCCAACTCCTACGAGCAGTACTTC. This gives the protein CAISERLANSYEQYF.

This chain uses TRBV21-1 with TRBJ2-1. TRBV21-1 is a recognized pseudogene. The CDR3 has 12 residues. This CDR3 reads CASSETRNEQFF. CDR3 nucleotides: TGTGCCAGCAGCGAAACACGGAATGAGCAGTTCTTC.

The J gene is TRBJ1-5, the V gene TRBV25-1; tentatively, D is TRBD1 (5 bases). The CDR3 is 15 residues long. Trimming removed 3 bases at V and 2 bases at J, with 11 bases between. Germline V CDR1 and CDR2: MGHDK, SYGVNS. The CDR3 is CASSDGAYGNQPQHF. The CDR3 DNA reads TGTGCCAGCAGTGATGGGGCATATGGCAATCAGCCCCAGCATTTT.

The chain employs TRBV5-6 and TRBJ2-3; 13 bases agree with TRBD2. CDR3 length: 18 amino acids. Trimming at V came to 4 bases and at J to 6 bases, leaving 14 bases not matched to a gene. In germline, CDR1 is SGHDT, CDR2 YYEEEE. The CDR3 DNA is TGTGCCAGCAGCCCGACGGGGGCCGGGACTAGCGGGATTGATACGCAGTATTTT. Residues: CASSPTGAGTSGIDTQYF.

The count of this clone is one. Other nucleotide sequences in the sample specify the same CDR3. V usage is TRBV9 and J usage is TRBJ2-3; 8 bases are shared with TRBD1. Germline CDR1 SGDLS, CDR2 YYNGEE. V lost 0 bases to trimming and J lost 3 bases; unmatched junction nucleotides: 3. CDR3 size: 15 residues. The CDR3: CASSVGRQGTDTQYF. CDR3 in DNA: TGTGCCAGCAGCGTAGGAAGACAGGGGACAGATACGCAGTATTTT.

V is TRBV5-5 and J is TRBJ2-7; 8 nucleotides line up with TRBD2. Germline V gene sequence: CDR1 SGHKS, CDR2 YYEKEE (reference sequence). The CDR3 length is 15 residues. V gave up 0 bases and J gave up 2 bases; unmatched junction bases: 4. In nucleotides, the CDR3 is TGTGCCAGCAGCTTGGTTGAAGCGGGAGCCTACGAGCAGTACTTC. This codes for CASSLVEAGAYEQYF.

This chain connects TRBV27 to TRBJ2-1; the match to TRBD2 covers 11 bases. The length of the CDR3 is 15 residues. The germline CDR1 and CDR2 sequences are MNHEY and SMNVEV (reference sequence). V lost 6 bases, J lost 5 bases, and 6 bases stayed unmatched. The CDR3 here is CASRETSGAHNEQFF. CDR3 nucleotide sequence: TGTGCCAGCAGGGAGACTAGCGGGGCCCACAATGAGCAGTTCTTC.

This chain links TRBV18 with TRBJ2-7, with 9 bases matching TRBD2. Trimming removed 4 bases from V and 7 bases from J; junction bases left unmatched: 14. CDR3 length: 16 residues. In germline, CDR1 is KGHSH, CDR2 LQKENI. CDR3 DNA sequence: TGTGCCAGCTCACACCCCCCTGGGCGGGAGGGCCGTGAGCAGTACTTC. It specifies CASSHPPGREGREQYF. The variable domain in full, completed from reference TRBV18 and TRBJ2-7, reads NAGVMQNPRHLVRRRGQEARLRCSPMKGHSHVYWYRQLPEEGLKFMVYLQKENIIDESGMPKERFSAEFPKEGPSILRIQQVVRGDSAAYFCASSHPPGREGREQYFGPGTRLTVT.

The chain recombines TRBV7-2 with TRBJ2-1; the D gene is possibly TRBD2 (5 bases). The V gene lost 3 bases and the J gene lost 9 bases, with 9 bases spanning the gap. This CDR3 is built from 12 residues. Germline loops: CDR1 SGHTA, CDR2 FQGNSA. The DNA for the CDR3 is TGTGCCAGCAGCTTTACCGGGGTTGAGCAGTTCTTC. This translates into CASSFTGVEQFF.

The V gene is TRBV9, the J gene TRBJ2-7; 9 bases are a match to TRBD2. CDR1 SGDLS and CDR2 YYNGEE come from the germline V gene. Germline trimming cut 1 base from V and 6 bases from J; bases unmatched to any gene: 8. This CDR3 has 15 residues. The CDR3 loop is CASSVSPSGNSEQYF. The CDR3 DNA reads TGTGCCAGCAGCGTAAGTCCTAGCGGGAACTCCGAGCAGTACTTC.

The chain links TRBV28 to TRBJ2-5; D is unresolved. CDR3 length: 12 residues. Germline V gene lookup returns CDR1 MDHEN and CDR2 SYDVKM. V lost 4 bases and J lost 4, with 7 bases in between. Here the CDR3 DNA reads TGTGCCAGCAGTTCGAATGGAGAGACCCAGTACTTC. Its protein is CASSSNGETQYF.

Worth noting for this clone: Other DNA sequences from this sample encode an identical CDR3 as well. The chain recombines TRBV6-1 with TRBJ2-1, with D uncertain. The ends were cut back, 4 bases at V and 0 bases at J, with 7 bases in the middle. Germline V gives CDR1 MNHNS, CDR2 SASEGT. The CDR3 runs to 14 residues. For the CDR3, the DNA is TGTGCCAGCAGTGGACTGAGCTCCTACAATGAGCAGTTCTTC. This sequence encodes CASSGLSSYNEQFF.

The chain recombines TRBV11-2 with TRBJ2-7; D ambiguous. Germline CDR1 is SGHAT and CDR2 is FQNNGV. Trimming shortened V by 3 bases and J by 6 bases, and 12 bases separated the two germline ends. The CDR3 spans 13 residues. The CDR3 DNA follows: TGTGCCAGCAGCTTCAGGAAGATTGGCGAGCAGTACTTC. Its protein is CASSFRKIGEQYF.

V is TRBV15 and J is TRBJ1-4; D is unclear. The V gene lost 0 bases and the J gene lost 8 bases, with 13 bases spanning the gap. Germline values: CDR1 LNHNV, CDR2 YYDKDF (reference sequence). The CDR3 is made up of 15 amino acids. CDR3 protein: CATSRDPPQGEKLFF. CDR3 coding DNA: TGTGCCACCAGCAGAGATCCCCCACAAGGGGAAAAACTGTTTTTT.

V gene TRBV7-9 combines with J gene TRBJ2-3; 7 nucleotides align to TRBD2. Trimming removed 1 base from V and 4 bases from J; junction bases left unmatched: 8. The CDR3 contains 16 residues. Germline values: CDR1 SEHNR, CDR2 FQNEAQ (reference sequence). This chain's CDR3 is CASSLVASGSADTQYF. CDR3 sequence (DNA): TGTGCCAGCAGCTTAGTAGCTAGCGGAAGCGCAGATACGCAGTATTTT.

CDR3 sequence reads: CASSQDLGQGAENEQFF. For the CDR3, the DNA is TGCGCCAGCAGCCAGGACCTGGGACAGGGGGCAGAAAATGAGCAGTTCTTC. The V gene is TRBV4-3, the J gene TRBJ2-1; TRBD1 matches at 12 bases. Germline V gene data show CDR1 as LGHNA and CDR2 as YSLEER. After removal of 3 bases from V and 7 bases from J, the junction contained 10 bases not matched to a gene. This CDR3 region has 17 residues.

This chain joins TRBV4-3 and TRBJ2-3; TRBD1 agrees at 9 bases. Germline V gene lookup returns CDR1 LGHNA and CDR2 YSLEER. The CDR3 has 16 amino acids. The V gene end was trimmed by 4 bases and the J gene end by 5 bases; junction bases not matched to a gene: 10. The CDR3 sequence is CASSPGQGTLGDTQYF. The CDR3 DNA reads TGCGCCAGCAGCCCCGGACAGGGGACCCTTGGAGATACGCAGTATTTT.

This clone was counted between two and nine times. The chain joins TRBV6-5 to TRBJ2-5, with D tentatively TRBD2 (5 bases). CDR3 size: 11 residues. Trimming stripped 7 bases from V and 11 bases from J, with 14 bases between. The germline CDR1 and CDR2 sequences are MNHEY and SVGAGI. This CDR3 reads CASNYGLGQYF. In DNA form, the CDR3 reads TGTGCCAGCAACTACGGACTGGGACAGTACTTC.

The chain couples TRBV19 to TRBJ1-5, with D unclear. With 2 bases removed from V and 5 bases from J, the gap between germline ends came to 19 bases. The CDR3 extends over 17 amino acids. From germline, CDR1 is LNHDA and CDR2 SQIVND (reference sequence). The CDR3 is CASSIPFERSGYQPQHF. In nucleotides, the CDR3 is TGTGCCAGTAGTATACCTTTTGAGCGGAGCGGATATCAGCCCCAGCATTTT. The whole variable domain, filled in from reference TRBV19 and TRBJ1-5, reads DGGITQSPKYLFRKEGQNVTLSCEQNLNHDAMYWYRQDPGQGLRLIYYSQIVNDFQKGDIAEGYSVSREKKESFPLTVTSAQKNPTAFYLCASSIPFERSGYQPQHFGDGTRLSIL.

The chain employs TRBV15 and TRBJ2-5, with D tentatively TRBD1 (5 bases). V lost 2 bases, J lost 5 bases, and 12 bases lay in between. The V gene's germline CDR1 is LNHNV and CDR2 YYDKDF (reference sequence). This CDR3 comprises 14 residues. DNA for the CDR3: TGTGCCACCAGCAGACAGAAGGGGCCCGAGACCCAGTACTTC. Protein: CATSRQKGPETQYF.